This T cell receptor beta chain was captured in a study of CD8+ T cells in alopecia areata. The CDR3 sequence is 14 residues long. Trimming removed 7 bases from V and 7 bases from J; junction bases left unmatched: 8. CDR1 is SQVTM, CDR2 ANQGSEA, per germline. The treatment was: oral pan-JAK inhibitor, 5-10 mg twice daily. RNA extraction was followed by reverse transcription into cDNA, which acted as the sequencing template. This table comes from immunoSEQ multiplex PCR, and its TCRdb copy is limited to in-frame clones, with some not included. The data contain approximately 200,000 clones, 55% to 70% of them singletons.

The sequenced sample was CD4+ T cells sorted from blood, obtained at week 4, from a patient treated with tofacitinib. V gene TRBV29-1 combines with J gene TRBJ1-6; TRBD1 matches at 9 bases. This sequence originates from a human donor with alopecia areata. CDR3 region: CSARDREENSPLHF. DNA of the CDR3: TGCAGCGCCCGGGACAGGGAGGAAAATTCACCCCTCCACTTT.